This entry lists 18 T cell receptor beta chains sequenced from one sample in a study of blood T cell repertoires in COVID-19. Sequencing was performed with immunoSEQ multiplex PCR; in TCRdb, only in-frame clones are kept and a portion is missing. The sample lists about 190,000 clones; around 91% were seen once. Material: peripheral blood. The source is a middle-aged man with acute or convalescent COVID-19.

The V gene is TRBV4-3, the J gene TRBJ2-1; TRBD2 agrees at 14 bases. This CDR3 contains 19 residues. Germline V gene lookup returns CDR1 LGHNA and CDR2 YSLEER. With 4 bases clipped from V and 2 bases from J, the junction kept 10 bases outside the gene matches. The CDR3 bases are TGCGCCAGCAGCCCCCAGGGGACTAGCGGGGGCCCCACCTACAATGAGCAGTTCTTC. Protein: CASSPQGTSGGPTYNEQFF.

The V gene is TRBV7-6, the J gene TRBJ2-5; tentatively, D is TRBD2 (7 bases). This CDR3 has 13 residues. Germline CDR1 and CDR2: SGHVS and FNYEAQ. V dropped 4 bases and J dropped 5 bases, with 11 bases sitting between them. The CDR3 DNA reads TGTGCCAGCAGCTCCAGGGGAGGGGAGACCCAGTACTTC. Translating gives CASSSRGGETQYF.

A note on this clone: The same CDR3 can be traced to other DNA sequences in this sample. V usage is TRBV29-1 and J usage is TRBJ1-1, with 10 bases that match TRBD1. The V and J ends lost 7 bases and 1 base, in that order; junction bases with no gene match: 3. The CDR3 spans 13 residues. Germline CDR1 reads SQVTM; CDR2 reads ANQGSEA. CDR3 in DNA: TGCAGCGCGAGGACAGGGGGGAACACTGAAGCTTTCTTT. Protein: CSARTGGNTEAFF. The variable domain in full, with the rest retrieved from reference TRBV29-1 and TRBJ1-1, is SAVISQKPSRDICQRGTSLTIQCQVDSQVTMMFWYRQQPGQSLTLIATANQGSEATYESGFVIDKFPISRPNLTFSTLTVSNMSPEDSSIYLCSARTGGNTEAFFGQGTRLTVV.

The chain joins TRBV28 to TRBJ2-7, with 7 bases lining up with TRBD1. Germline trimming cut 5 bases from V and 2 bases from J; bases unmatched to any gene: 9. Germline V gene lookup returns CDR1 MDHEN and CDR2 SYDVKM. This CDR3 has 15 amino acids. CDR3 DNA: TGTGCCAGCAGTCCAGAGAGGACAGGCCCCTACGAGCAGTACTTC. It specifies CASSPERTGPYEQYF.

The V call is TRBV5-1, the J call TRBJ2-7; 8 bases map to TRBD1. J was trimmed by 5 bases and V by 3 bases; bases with no gene match: 7. The CDR3 length is 14 residues. Germline-derived CDR1 and CDR2 are SGHRS and YFSETQ. CDR3 protein: CASSSGQDLHEQYF. Written as DNA, the CDR3 is TGCGCCAGCAGCTCGGGACAGGACCTCCACGAGCAGTACTTC.

CDR3 nucleotide sequence: TGCGCCAGCGGACAGGGGGACTCCTACAATGAGCAGTTCTTC. This encodes CASGQGDSYNEQFF. This chain uses TRBV5-1 with TRBJ2-1; 10 positions match TRBD1. CDR1 is SGHRS and CDR2 is YFSETQ in the germline V gene. The V and J ends lost 7 bases and 0 bases, in that order; junction bases with no gene match: 1. The CDR3 contains 14 residues.

V usage is TRBV2 and J usage is TRBJ2-7; weak D call: TRBD1 (6 bases). Deletions cut 3 bases from V and 7 bases from J, with 13 bases between. The CDR3 spans 13 residues. Per the germline V gene, CDR1 is SNHLY and CDR2 is FYNNEI. The CDR3 DNA follows: TGTGCCAGCAGTGATACACAGGGCTTTGAGCAGTACGTC. This encodes CASSDTQGFEQYV.

This chain links TRBV5-1 with TRBJ2-1, with TRBD1 matching over 9 bases. The V gene end was trimmed by 1 base and the J gene end by 7 bases; junction bases not matched to a gene: 6. This CDR3 has 15 amino acids. Germline loops: CDR1 SGHRS, CDR2 YFSETQ. CDR3 in DNA: TGCGCCAGCAGCTTGTGGGGGACAGGGAATAATGAGCAGTTCTTC. Protein sequence: CASSLWGTGNNEQFF.

V and J are TRBV2 and TRBJ2-7, with D tentatively TRBD1 (6 bases). The CDR3 covers 13 residues. The germline CDR1 and CDR2 sequences are SNHLY and FYNNEI. V dropped 6 bases and J dropped 5 bases, with 14 bases sitting between them. CDR3 protein: CASRNTGSDEQYF. CDR3 coding DNA: TGTGCCAGCAGGAATACAGGGAGCGACGAGCAGTACTTC.

This rearrangement joins TRBV14 to TRBJ2-5; D is unclear. The V gene lost 0 bases and the J gene lost 2 bases, with 7 bases spanning the gap. The CDR3 is made up of 14 amino acids. Germline values: CDR1 SGHDN, CDR2 FVKESK. The CDR3 sequence: CASSQEFQQETQYF. The CDR3 DNA is TGTGCCAGCAGCCAAGAATTTCAACAAGAGACCCAGTACTTC.

The CDR3 bases are TGCGCCAGCAGCTCAGCCCAGGGACAGGGGACCAACAATGAGCAGTTCTTC. Protein: CASSSAQGQGTNNEQFF. V and J are TRBV5-1 and TRBJ2-1; 10 bases are a match to TRBD1. CDR1 is SGHRS and CDR2 is YFSETQ in the germline V gene. This CDR3 region has 17 residues. V was clipped by 3 bases and J by 5 bases; unmatched bases: 11. The whole variable domain, remainder taken from reference TRBV5-1 and TRBJ2-1, is KAGVTQTPRYLIKTRGQQVTLSCSPISGHRSVSWYQQTPGQGLQFLFEYFSETQRNKGNFPGRFSGRQFSNSRSEMNVSTLELGDSALYLCASSSAQGQGTNNEQFFGPGTRLTVL.

This clone occurred once. The chain couples TRBV27 to TRBJ2-1, with 10 bases identical to TRBD1. The CDR3 has 15 amino acids. Germline V gives CDR1 MNHEY, CDR2 SMNVEV (reference sequence). Trimming removed 7 bases from V and 2 bases from J; junction bases left unmatched: 5. CDR3 loop: CASTSGTGAYNEQFF. DNA for the CDR3: TGTGCCAGCACTTCCGGGACAGGGGCCTACAATGAGCAGTTCTTC.

The CDR3 is CAARDSAQPQHF. The CDR3 nucleotides are TGTGCCGCTCGGGACAGCGCCCAGCCCCAGCATTTT. V usage is TRBV6-5 and J usage is TRBJ1-5, with 7 bases lining up with TRBD1. The CDR3 contains 12 residues. Trimming at V came to 11 bases and at J to 7 bases, leaving 8 bases not matched to a gene. In germline, CDR1 is MNHEY, CDR2 SVGAGI.

The chain employs TRBV6-5 and TRBJ2-3, with 7 bases matching TRBD1. The CDR3 covers 14 residues. Per germline, CDR1 MNHEY and CDR2 SVGAGI. The ends lost 8 bases at V and 2 bases at J; junction bases unmatched: 7. CDR3 amino acids: CASGRQGLTDTQYF. The CDR3 nucleotides are TGTGCCAGCGGACGACAGGGCCTCACAGATACGCAGTATTTT.

This rearrangement joins TRBV28 to TRBJ1-5, with D possibly TRBD1 on 5 matching bases. Germline V gene lookup returns CDR1 MDHEN and CDR2 SYDVKM. This CDR3 has 15 amino acids. The V gene lost 3 bases and the J gene lost 2 bases, with 11 bases spanning the gap. CDR3 region: CASSFPGQGNQPQHF. The CDR3 DNA follows: TGTGCCAGCAGTTTCCCAGGGCAGGGCAATCAGCCCCAGCATTTT.

This clone was seen once. This chain joins TRBV7-9 and TRBJ1-1; no clear D gene. Germline lookup yields CDR1 SEHNR and CDR2 FQNEAQ (reference sequence). V lost 1 base, J lost 0 bases, and 6 bases lay in between. This CDR3 region has 14 residues. The DNA for the CDR3 is TGTGCCAGCAGCTTAGGGCATTTGAACACTGAAGCTTTCTTT. Translation gives CASSLGHLNTEAFF.

The V gene is TRBV28, the J gene TRBJ2-7, with 9 nucleotides matching TRBD1. J was trimmed by 7 bases and V by 6 bases; bases with no gene match: 10. This CDR3 region has 14 residues. Looked up from germline, CDR1 is MDHEN and CDR2 is SYDVKM. CDR3 in DNA: TGTGCCAGCAGCTCTAAGCCCGACAGGGGGGAGCAGTACTTC. The encoded protein is CASSSKPDRGEQYF.

This clone was seen more than once but under ten times. The rearrangement joins TRBV3-1 (or the pseudogene TRBV3-2) to TRBJ2-3; D remains unclear. The V gene lost 2 bases and the J gene lost 0 bases, with 9 bases spanning the gap. Looked up from germline, CDR1 is LGHDT and CDR2 is YNNKEL (reference sequence). This CDR3 is 15 amino acids long. The CDR3 DNA reads TGTGCCAGCAGCCAAACCCATCTAAGCACAGATACGCAGTATTTT. Protein product: CASSQTHLSTDTQYF.